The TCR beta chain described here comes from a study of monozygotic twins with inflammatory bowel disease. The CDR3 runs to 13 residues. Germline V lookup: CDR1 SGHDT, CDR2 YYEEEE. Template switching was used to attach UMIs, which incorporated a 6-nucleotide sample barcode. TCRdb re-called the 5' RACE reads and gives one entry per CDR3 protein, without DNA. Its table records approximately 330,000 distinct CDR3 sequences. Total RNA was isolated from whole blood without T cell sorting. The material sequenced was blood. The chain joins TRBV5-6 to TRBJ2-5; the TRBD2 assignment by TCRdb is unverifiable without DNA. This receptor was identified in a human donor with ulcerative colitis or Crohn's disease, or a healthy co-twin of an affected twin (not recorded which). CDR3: CASSSGRLGTQYF.